These 23 T cell receptor beta chains share one sample of origin, sequenced in a study of OX40 agonist ivuxolimab in advanced cancers. Generated by immunoSEQ multiplex PCR, the TCRdb table keeps only in-frame clones and is missing some. The repertoire includes 71,000 or so clones, around nine tenths of them detected once, and around 0.76% sits in the top ten. This sample comprised CD4+ or CD8+ T cells sorted from blood, obtained in a trial of the OX40 agonist ivuxolimab. The receptor set was obtained from an adult with an advanced solid tumor such as melanoma, head and neck, liver or kidney cancer.

V and J are TRBV18 and TRBJ2-7, with D perhaps matching TRBD2 (5 bases). The V and J ends lost 4 bases and 2 bases respectively, with 12 bases between them. The CDR3 has 14 residues. Germline CDR1 reads KGHSH; CDR2 reads LQKENI. The CDR3 coding sequence is TGTGCCAGCTCACTGGGTGACGGGACCTACGAGCAGTACTTC. Its protein is CASSLGDGTYEQYF.

The rearrangement uses TRBV6-1 and TRBJ1-1, with TRBD1 identical over 9 bases. Trimming took 5 bases from V and 4 from J; bases not matched to a gene: 8. Per the germline V gene, CDR1 is MNHNS and CDR2 is SASEGT. The CDR3 spans 15 residues. The CDR3 reads CASSRDRGKGTEAFF. The CDR3 bases are TGTGCCAGCAGTCGCGACAGGGGGAAGGGCACTGAAGCTTTCTTT.

This rearrangement joins TRBV10-1 to TRBJ2-7; 8 positions match TRBD2. This CDR3 contains 15 residues. Germline CDR1 reads WNHNN; CDR2 reads SYGVQD (reference sequence). V shed 3 bases and J 5 bases; nucleotides not matched to a gene: 9. The CDR3 sequence: CASSDSGAGLDEQYF. DNA for the CDR3: TGCGCCAGCAGTGATAGCGGGGCGGGTCTGGACGAGCAGTACTTC.

This clone was counted between two and nine times. The chain is built from TRBV18 and TRBJ1-1; tentative D call: TRBD1 (5 bases). In germline, CDR1 is KGHSH, CDR2 LQKENI. The CDR3 totals 13 residues. V lost 5 bases and J lost 5, with 12 bases in between. The CDR3 DNA follows: TGTGCCAGCTCAACGGGGGGAAGGACTGAAGCTTTCTTT. Its protein product is CASSTGGRTEAFF. Supplemented by reference TRBV18 and TRBJ1-1, the full variable domain reads NAGVMQNPRHLVRRRGQEARLRCSPMKGHSHVYWYRQLPEEGLKFMVYLQKENIIDESGMPKERFSAEFPKEGPSILRIQQVVRGDSAAYFCASSTGGRTEAFFGQGTRLTVV.

In its sample, this clone was seen a few times. The chain has TRBV27 and TRBJ2-1, with D possibly matching TRBD2 (6 bases). The CDR3 spans 16 residues. V gave up 10 bases and J gave up 0 bases, with 19 bases separating them. Germline CDR1 is MNHEY and CDR2 is SMNVEV (reference sequence). The CDR3 is CATMGGETSSYNEQFF. The CDR3 DNA sequence: TGTGCCACCATGGGTGGTGAGACTAGCTCCTACAATGAGCAGTTCTTC.

V is TRBV5-6 and J is TRBJ2-5; D possibly corresponds to TRBD2 (6 bases). The germline V gene has CDR1 SGHDT and CDR2 YYEEEE. V lost 4 bases to trimming and J lost 1 base, with 17 bases between them. This CDR3 has 16 amino acids. CDR3 protein: CASSAKKEGIQETQYF. DNA of the CDR3: TGTGCCAGCAGCGCCAAGAAGGAGGGAATCCAAGAGACCCAGTACTTC.

Only one count was recorded for this clone. V is TRBV28 and J is TRBJ1-4, with 9 bases matching TRBD1. With 5 bases clipped from V and 7 bases from J, the junction kept 11 bases outside the gene matches. CDR3 length: 16 residues. Germline V lookup: CDR1 MDHEN, CDR2 SYDVKM. The CDR3: CASSTRRQGVGEKLFF. The CDR3 bases are TGTGCCAGCAGTACACGACGACAGGGGGTTGGTGAAAAACTGTTTTTT.

The V call is TRBV7-9, the J call TRBJ1-4, with a weak D call TRBD1 (6 bases). Trimming left V 1 base short and J 15 bases short, with 18 bases between. The germline V gene has CDR1 SEHNR and CDR2 FQNEAQ (reference sequence). There are 14 residues in the CDR3. DNA for the CDR3: TGTGCCAGCAGCTTAGGAAGGACAGATACTAGAGTGTTTTTT. It codes for CASSLGRTDTRVFF.

The genes are TRBV4-1 and TRBJ2-7; D is possibly TRBD1 or TRBD2 (6 bases each). CDR1 MGHRA and CDR2 YSYEKL come from the germline V gene. This CDR3 contains 15 residues. V was clipped by 4 bases and J by 2 bases, with 15 bases between them. The CDR3 spells CASSRVEGVPYEQYF. CDR3 DNA: TGCGCCAGCAGCCGGGTGGAGGGGGTGCCCTACGAGCAGTACTTC.

This rearrangement joins TRBV10-3 to TRBJ2-7; D remains unclear. The V end lost 9 bases, the J end lost 0 bases, and 15 bases lay between the germline ends. This CDR3 spans 14 amino acids. Looked up from germline, CDR1 is ENHRY and CDR2 is SYGVKD. The CDR3 loop is CAMGPGGSSYEQYF. CDR3 sequence (DNA): TGTGCCATGGGCCCAGGTGGTAGCTCCTACGAGCAGTACTTC.

V usage is TRBV5-1 and J usage is TRBJ1-2, with D maybe TRBD1 (6 bases). Germline CDR1 reads SGHRS; CDR2 reads YFSETQ. This CDR3 comprises 15 residues. V was cut by 0 bases and J by 6 bases, with 15 bases left in between. The CDR3 DNA sequence: TGCGCCAGCAGCTTGGGAGGGGGTATATTCCATGGCTACACCTTC. It yields the protein CASSLGGGIFHGYTF. The full variable domain, in which reference TRBV5-1 and TRBJ1-2 provide the parts outside the CDR3, is KAGVTQTPRYLIKTRGQQVTLSCSPISGHRSVSWYQQTPGQGLQFLFEYFSETQRNKGNFPGRFSGRQFSNSRSEMNVSTLELGDSALYLCASSLGGGIFHGYTFGSGTRLTVV.

This chain connects TRBV7-9 to TRBJ2-6, with D perhaps matching TRBD1 (5 bases). Trimming shortened V by 5 bases and J by 1 base, and 15 bases separated the two germline ends. CDR3 length: 17 residues. CDR1 and CDR2 from the germline V gene are SEHNR and FQNEAQ (reference sequence). The CDR3 coding sequence is TGTGCCAGCAGCCCCAGGGCCTCAACATCTGGGGCCAACGTCCTGACTTTC. As protein: CASSPRASTSGANVLTF.

The V gene is TRBV5-4, the J gene TRBJ2-7; TRBD2 aligns across 11 bases. The germline V gene encodes CDR1 SGHNT and CDR2 YYREEE (reference sequence). CDR3 length: 15 amino acids. J lost 5 bases, V lost 7 bases, and 11 bases had no gene match. This CDR3 is CASGARSGGADEQYF. The DNA for the CDR3 is TGTGCCAGCGGCGCCCGTAGCGGGGGGGCCGACGAGCAGTACTTC.

The CDR3 reads CASSINPGATGNTIYF. CDR3 sequence (DNA): TGCGCCAGCAGTATAAATCCAGGGGCCACTGGAAACACCATATATTTT. The chain joins TRBV5-1 to TRBJ1-3; a weak D match, TRBD1 (6 bases). CDR3 length equals 16 residues. CDR1 is SGHRS, CDR2 YFSETQ, per germline. V lost 5 bases and J 2 bases, leaving 17 bases between the germline ends. The full variable domain, with the rest looked up from reference TRBV5-1 and TRBJ1-3, is KAGVTQTPRYLIKTRGQQVTLSCSPISGHRSVSWYQQTPGQGLQFLFEYFSETQRNKGNFPGRFSGRQFSNSRSEMNVSTLELGDSALYLCASSINPGATGNTIYFGEGSWLTVV.

This chain joins TRBV28 and TRBJ2-6; D is perhaps TRBD1 or TRBD2 (5 bases each). CDR1 and CDR2 from the germline V gene are MDHEN and SYDVKM. This CDR3 is built from 19 residues. With 5 bases removed from V and 0 bases from J, the gap between germline ends came to 20 bases. The CDR3 here is CASSKWRSGISSGANVLTF. The CDR3 nucleotides are TGTGCCAGCAGTAAATGGAGGTCAGGGATTAGCTCTGGGGCCAACGTCCTGACTTTC.

The chain combines TRBV2 with TRBJ1-5; D not resolved. Deletions cut 7 bases from V and 5 bases from J, with 15 bases between. The CDR3 has 14 amino acids. Germline CDR1 is SNHLY and CDR2 is FYNNEI. CDR3: CASTMDPLYQPQHF. The DNA of the CDR3 is TGTGCCAGCACCATGGACCCTTTGTATCAGCCCCAGCATTTT.

This chain uses TRBV6-6 with TRBJ1-2; D ambiguous. Germline V gives CDR1 MNHNY, CDR2 SVGAGI (reference sequence). The CDR3 totals 13 residues. Trimming shortened V by 4 bases and J by 3 bases, and 9 bases separated the two germline ends. The CDR3 sequence is CASSSGGYYGYTF. CDR3 DNA: TGTGCCAGCAGTTCAGGAGGATACTATGGCTACACCTTC.

The rearrangement uses TRBV6-4 and TRBJ1-1; no clear D gene. Looked up from germline, CDR1 is MRHNA and CDR2 is SNTAGT. Trimming left V 5 bases short and J 1 base short, with 5 bases between. The CDR3 is made up of 12 amino acids. CDR3 sequence reads: CASSQGNTEAFF. The CDR3, as DNA: TGTGCCAGCAGTCAAGGGAACACTGAAGCTTTCTTT.

Concerning this clone itself: Additional DNA sequences in this sample encode the identical CDR3. CDR3 in DNA: TGTGCCAGCAGCCCGAACACCGGGGAGCTGTTTTTT. Translated, it gives CASSPNTGELFF. V gene TRBV11-3 combines with J gene TRBJ2-2; D is unclear. V was shortened by 5 bases and J by 0 bases, with 1 base between the two germline ends. CDR1 and CDR2 (germline): SGHNT, YENEEA. This CDR3 has 12 residues.

The rearrangement joins TRBV5-5 to TRBJ1-5; D remains ambiguous. There are 15 residues in the CDR3. Trimming removed 2 bases at V and 0 bases at J, with 9 bases between. The germline CDR1 and CDR2 sequences are SGHKS and YYEKEE (reference sequence). The CDR3 DNA sequence: TGTGCCAGCAGCTTACAGCCTTATAGCAATCAGCCCCAGCATTTT. This codes for CASSLQPYSNQPQHF. The variable domain in full, completed from reference TRBV5-5 and TRBJ1-5, reads DAGVTQSPTHLIKTRGQQVTLRCSPISGHKSVSWYQQVLGQGPQFIFQYYEKEERGRGNFPDRFSARQFPNYSSELNVNALLLGDSALYLCASSLQPYSNQPQHFGDGTRLSIL.

This rearrangement joins TRBV9 to TRBJ1-2, with unresolved D. Trimming left V 0 bases short and J 4 bases short, with 10 bases between. The germline gives CDR1 SGDLS, CDR2 YYNGEE. The CDR3 contains 14 residues. CDR3 in amino acids: CASSVGEASYGYTF. The CDR3 DNA follows: TGTGCCAGCAGCGTAGGTGAGGCCAGCTATGGCTACACCTTC. Filled out from reference TRBV9 and TRBJ1-2, the complete variable domain reads DSGVTQTPKHLITATGQRVTLRCSPRSGDLSVYWYQQSLDQGLQFLIQYYNGEERAKGNILERFSAQQFPDLHSELNLSSLELGDSALYFCASSVGEASYGYTFGSGTRLTVV.

V is TRBV7-8 and J is TRBJ2-7; TRBD1 agrees at 7 bases. CDR1 is SGHVS and CDR2 is FQNEAQ in the germline V gene. The V and J ends lost 5 bases and 6 bases, in that order; junction bases with no gene match: 7. CDR3 size: 13 residues. Written as DNA, the CDR3 is TGTGCCAGCAGCCAGGGGACAGCAGGCGAGCAGTACTTC. It specifies CASSQGTAGEQYF.

The chain joins TRBV4-2 to TRBJ2-2; perhaps TRBD2 as D (7 bases). V was cut by 4 bases and J by 7 bases, with 19 bases left in between. Per germline, CDR1 LGHNA and CDR2 YNFKEQ. The CDR3 runs 16 residues. The CDR3: CASSRWEGGAGGELFF. The CDR3 DNA sequence: TGTGCCAGCAGCCGGTGGGAGGGGGGCGCCGGCGGGGAGCTGTTTTTT.